This paragraph covers one T cell receptor beta chain sequence. Its target is not known. Trimming cost V 3 bases and J 0 bases; bases outside gene matches: 2. The CDR3 runs to 15 residues. Germline-derived CDR1 and CDR2 are SGDLS and YYNGEE. The data were obtained in a study of long-term antiretroviral therapy in people with HIV. For the study at large: Samples from the earliest time points predate the 2015 immediate-ART recommendation by about a decade. Study results and limitations: All time points showed a repertoire dominated by clones expanded before ART. Whereas controls had wider CDR3 length ranges, HIV repertoires had narrower ones.

Researchers ran immunoSEQ v3.0 at survey level. The data were produced by immunoSEQ multiplex PCR, yet TCRdb's version contains in-frame clones alone and is incomplete. There are roughly 20,000 clones in the sample; approximately 83% occur only once, and 7.5% to 10% lies in the top ten. The source is a man between 18 and 35 years old with HIV. Sequenced material: unsorted PBMCs, taken 0.5 years before starting antiretroviral therapy. The chain combines TRBV9 with TRBJ1-4; TRBD1 matches 7 bases. In DNA form, the CDR3 reads TGTGCCAGCAGCGCCGGGACAGCAACTAATGAAAAACTGTTTTTT. It translates to CASSAGTATNEKLFF.